Below are 24 T cell receptor beta chains sequenced from a single sample in a study of identical twins. TCRdb called the 5' RACE reads again in MiXCR, with one record for every CDR3 protein. This table holds about 900,000 distinct CDR3 sequences, over 9% found once. These data are also associated with another study on yellow fever vaccine responses in identical twins.

Sequencing was done on a sample of PBMCs. The receptors stem from a woman aged 18-29 years in good health.

This clonotype was detected only a few times. This chain connects TRBV14 to TRBJ1-1; D is ambiguous. Germline V gives CDR1 SGHDN, CDR2 FVKESK. With 4 bases removed from V and 1 base from J, the gap between germline ends came to 10 bases. The CDR3 is 14 residues long. DNA for the CDR3: TGTGCCAGCAGCCCCTTTGTGGGGAACACTGAAGCTTTCTTT. Its translation is CASSPFVGNTEAFF. The full variable domain, its missing parts supplied by reference TRBV14 and TRBJ1-1, is EAGVTQFPSHSVIEKGQTVTLRCDPISGHDNLYWYRRVMGKEIKFLLHFVKESKQDESGMPNNRFLAERTGGTYSTLKVQPAELEDSGVYFCASSPFVGNTEAFFGQGTRLTVV.

A few counts support this clonotype. The gene calls are TRBV10-3 and TRBJ1-1; 9 positions match TRBD1. Trimming removed 8 bases from V and 4 bases from J; junction bases left unmatched: 2. Looked up from germline, CDR1 is ENHRY and CDR2 is SYGVKD. The CDR3 has 12 amino acids. The CDR3 DNA sequence: TGTGCCATCCGGGACAGGGCCACTGAAGCTTTCTTT. This gives the protein CAIRDRATEAFF.

This clonotype was recorded a few times. The chain is built from TRBV6-2 or TRBV6-3 and TRBJ2-1; 10 nucleotides line up with TRBD2. J was trimmed by 0 bases and V by 4 bases; bases with no gene match: 6. The CDR3 consists of 17 residues. Germline CDR1 and CDR2: MNHEY and SVGEGT. The CDR3 loop is CASSFRSGGSSYNEQFF. The CDR3 region has the DNA TGTGCCAGCAGTTTCCGTAGCGGGGGGAGCTCCTACAATGAGCAGTTCTTC.

The CDR3 loop reads CASSHRGSYEQYV. The CDR3 DNA follows: TGTGCCAGCAGCCATAGAGGGTCCTACGAGCAGTACGTC. The J gene is TRBJ2-7, the V gene TRBV3-1; the D gene is possibly TRBD2 (5 bases). Between the trimmed V and J ends, which lost 3 bases and 1 base, there was a span of 7 bases. This CDR3 is built from 13 residues. CDR1 and CDR2 from the germline V gene are LGHDT and YNNKEL (reference sequence).

This clonotype has only a few counts. CDR3 sequence (DNA): TGTGCCAGCCTGTATATTAGCACAGATACGCAGTATTTT. This translates into CASLYISTDTQYF. The V gene is TRBV2, the J gene TRBJ2-3; D ambiguous. The V gene's germline CDR1 is SNHLY and CDR2 FYNNEI. V dropped 8 bases and J dropped 0 bases, with 9 bases sitting between them. The CDR3 consists of 13 residues.

This clonotype was seen only a few times. This sequence joins TRBV11-2 and TRBJ1-1; 7 bases agree with TRBD1. The trim removed 5 bases at V and 7 bases at J, leaving 4 bases unmatched. The CDR3 has 12 residues. Germline loops: CDR1 SGHAT, CDR2 FQNNGV. The CDR3 region is CASSPGTDEAFF. The CDR3 DNA sequence: TGTGCCAGCAGCCCCGGGACAGATGAAGCTTTCTTT.

This clonotype was recorded many times. V usage is TRBV5-1 and J usage is TRBJ2-3; 8 positions match TRBD2. The CDR3 has 15 residues. V lost 4 bases, J lost 6 bases, and 10 bases stayed unmatched. From germline, CDR1 is SGHRS and CDR2 YFSETQ. CDR3 sequence: CASSPSAGVYDTQYF. The CDR3 DNA sequence: TGCGCCAGCAGCCCTTCAGCGGGAGTTTACGATACGCAGTATTTT.

In this sample, this clonotype turned up a few times. The rearrangement links TRBV12-3 or TRBV12-4 to TRBJ1-2; no reliable D call. V was shortened by 5 bases and J by 5 bases, with 15 bases between the two germline ends. The CDR3 totals 14 residues. This chain's CDR3 is CASSKTGLEYGYTF. For the CDR3, the DNA is TGTGCCAGCAGTAAGACCGGACTTGAATATGGCTACACCTTC.

V usage is TRBV28 and J usage is TRBJ1-1, with a tentative D call TRBD1 (6 bases). CDR3 length: 15 residues. V was clipped by 8 bases and J by 2 bases, with 18 bases between them. CDR1 and CDR2 (germline): MDHEN, SYDVKM. As DNA, the CDR3 is TGTGCCAGCCATCCAGTGGGGGCGGAAAACACTGAAGCTTTCTTT. Its translation: CASHPVGAENTEAFF.

The chain carries TRBV10-3 and TRBJ1-1, with a weak D call TRBD1 (5 bases). Germline V CDR1 and CDR2: ENHRY, SYGVKD. The V and J ends lost 3 bases and 1 base respectively, with 9 bases between them. CDR3 size: 14 residues. The chain's CDR3 is CAISDPGRNTEAFF. The CDR3 nucleotides read TGTGCCATCAGTGATCCAGGGAGGAACACTGAAGCTTTCTTT.

V and J are TRBV4-1 and TRBJ1-1; D gene unclear. The CDR3 length is 15 residues. Germline V gene sequence: CDR1 MGHRA, CDR2 YSYEKL. The V end lost 0 bases, the J end lost 3 bases, and 11 bases lay between the germline ends. Written as DNA, the CDR3 is TGCGCCAGCAGCCAAGATTCTCCGGTGTACACTGAAGCTTTCTTT. The encoded protein is CASSQDSPVYTEAFF.

V and J are TRBV3-1 and TRBJ2-1, with D uncertain. Germline V gene lookup returns CDR1 LGHDT and CDR2 YNNKEL (reference sequence). Trimming removed 6 bases from V and 7 bases from J, with 28 bases in between. The CDR3 runs to 18 residues. In DNA, the CDR3 is TGTGCCAGCAGTTTGCTGGCACAGCTCTCAGTTGATCTTAATGAGCAGTTCTTC. Its translation: CASSLLAQLSVDLNEQFF.

In its sample, this clonotype was seen a few times. This chain joins TRBV7-2 and TRBJ2-7; no firm D call. Per the germline V gene, CDR1 is SGHTA and CDR2 is FQGNSA. The CDR3 sequence is 13 residues long. The V end lost 2 bases, the J end lost 6 bases, and 11 bases lay between the germline ends. The CDR3 sequence is CASSLYAASEQYF. In DNA form, the CDR3 reads TGTGCCAGCAGCTTATACGCCGCGAGCGAGCAGTACTTC. Full variable domain (rest looked up from reference TRBV7-2 and TRBJ2-7): GAGVSQSPSNKVTEKGKDVELRCDPISGHTALYWYRQSLGQGLEFLIYFQGNSAPDKSGLPSDRFSAERTGGSVSTLTIQRTQQEDSAVYLCASSLYAASEQYFGPGTRLTVT.

The V gene is TRBV3-1, the J gene TRBJ2-1; 8 nucleotides line up with TRBD2. Losses at the gene ends were 11 bases for V and 2 bases for J; bases not matched to a gene: 8. This CDR3 is 14 amino acids long. Germline CDR1 reads LGHDT; CDR2 reads YNNKEL (reference sequence). The CDR3 protein is CAQTCGRTYNEQFF. The CDR3 DNA reads TGTGCCCAGACTTGCGGGAGGACCTACAATGAGCAGTTCTTC.

In its sample, this clonotype was seen a few times. The chain recombines TRBV6-5 with TRBJ2-2; perhaps D is TRBD1 or TRBD2 (6 bases each). V shed 4 bases and J shed 13 bases, with 28 bases lying between them. This CDR3 is 17 amino acids long. Germline V gives CDR1 MNHEY, CDR2 SVGAGI. The CDR3 loop is CASSLSLIKSNRGRLFF. The CDR3 bases are TGTGCCAGCAGTTTAAGCCTCATAAAGAGCAACCGGGGGCGGCTGTTTTTT.

This clonotype was seen a few times. The CDR3 coding sequence is TGTGCCAGCAGCTTAATTTGGGGTTCTGCTCAGCCCCAGCATTTT. It encodes CASSLIWGSAQPQHF. This chain connects TRBV7-8 to TRBJ1-5; D uncertain. Germline V gene sequence: CDR1 SGHVS, CDR2 FQNEAQ. The CDR3 extends over 15 amino acids. With 2 bases removed from V and 6 bases from J, the gap between germline ends came to 14 bases.

This chain connects TRBV5-1 to TRBJ2-6, with 7 bases matching TRBD1. The germline CDR1 and CDR2 sequences are SGHRS and YFSETQ. The ends lost 0 bases at V and 2 bases at J; junction bases unmatched: 5. This CDR3 is 17 amino acids long. For the CDR3, the DNA is TGCGCCAGCAGCTTGGGACAGGGTTACGCTGGGGCCAACGTCCTGACTTTC. It yields the protein CASSLGQGYAGANVLTF. Supplemented by reference TRBV5-1 and TRBJ2-6, the full variable domain reads KAGVTQTPRYLIKTRGQQVTLSCSPISGHRSVSWYQQTPGQGLQFLFEYFSETQRNKGNFPGRFSGRQFSNSRSEMNVSTLELGDSALYLCASSLGQGYAGANVLTFGAGSRLTVL.

The sample holds many counts of this clonotype. The chain has TRBV24-1 and TRBJ2-2; 8 bases are a match to TRBD1. Germline V lookup: CDR1 KGHDR, CDR2 SFDVKD. The CDR3 contains 15 residues. Trimming took 8 bases from V and 1 from J; bases not matched to a gene: 5. CDR3 nucleotide sequence: TGTGCCACCAATCCCGGGACAGGGAACACCGGGGAGCTGTTTTTT. It codes for CATNPGTGNTGELFF.

This chain connects TRBV20-1 to TRBJ2-4, with 7 bases identical to TRBD2. The CDR3 loop spans 14 amino acids. Germline CDR1 and CDR2: DFQATT and SNEGSKA (reference sequence). With 2 bases clipped from V and 8 bases from J, the junction kept 9 bases outside the gene matches. This chain's CDR3 is CSARFDGRGHIQYF. The DNA for the CDR3 is TGCAGTGCTAGATTCGATGGGAGGGGACACATTCAGTACTTC.

The genes are TRBV28 and TRBJ2-7; TRBD1 agrees at 9 bases. Trimming at V came to 5 bases and at J to 5 bases, leaving 7 bases not matched to a gene. Germline V gene data show CDR1 as MDHEN and CDR2 as SYDVKM. The CDR3 is made up of 14 amino acids. Written as DNA, the CDR3 is TGTGCCAGCAGTGGCCCGGGACAGGGCGACGAGCAGTACTTC. It yields the protein CASSGPGQGDEQYF.

This clonotype occurred a few times. The rearrangement links TRBV6-2 or TRBV6-3 to TRBJ1-2; D remains ambiguous. CDR1 and CDR2 from the germline V gene are MNHEY and SVGEGT. V lost 7 bases and J lost 1, with 10 bases in between. This CDR3 contains 13 residues. This CDR3 reads CASKIDFNYGYTF. CDR3 DNA: TGTGCCAGCAAGATCGACTTTAACTATGGCTACACCTTC.

The CDR3 nucleotides are TGCAGTTCTCAACGAACAGGGAGCTCCTACAATGAGCAGTTCTTC. This gives the protein CSSQRTGSSYNEQFF. This sequence joins TRBV20-1 and TRBJ2-1; weak D call: TRBD1 (6 bases). The germline V gene has CDR1 DFQATT and CDR2 SNEGSKA (reference sequence). This CDR3 is 15 amino acids long. Deletions cut 8 bases from V and 0 bases from J, with 17 bases between.

Only a few counts were recorded for this clonotype. The chain links TRBV15 to TRBJ2-5, with 7 bases lining up with TRBD1. In germline, CDR1 is LNHNV, CDR2 YYDKDF (reference sequence). This CDR3 comprises 13 residues. Losses at the gene ends were 8 bases for V and 5 bases for J; bases not matched to a gene: 8. This chain's CDR3 is CATHRQGLETQYF. The CDR3 DNA sequence: TGTGCCACCCACCGACAGGGTCTGGAGACCCAGTACTTC.

This clonotype occurred a few times. J is TRBJ1-2 and V is TRBV7-9; D gene uncertain. CDR3 size: 11 residues. The germline gives CDR1 SEHNR, CDR2 FQNEAQ (reference sequence). V was clipped by 11 bases and J by 0 bases, with 7 bases between them. The CDR3 spells CAAATNYGYTF. The CDR3 region has the DNA TGTGCCGCGGCCACTAACTATGGCTACACCTTC.